Listed here is a single T cell receptor (beta chain). The antigen it recognizes is unknown. Per-base quality was not reported, and no clone a single base away is much larger than it. This specimen belongs to a study of blood T cell repertoires in COVID-19 (TCRdb year 2020). With regard to the full study: The collaborator samples originated in the United States, Italy and Spain and spanned the acute and convalescent phases of COVID-19. The material from the prospective study consisted of cDNA or gDNA derived from T cells, B-cell-depleted T cells, or PBMCs. Deeply sampled blood TCRbeta repertoires from subjects exposed to, actively infected with, or recovered from COVID-19 were included in the dataset. A freely available public database, intended as a resource for researchers studying the immune response to SARS-CoV-2, is where the repertoires were released. Samples were obtained from the ongoing ImmuneRACE study (first 160 participants) and from over 1,000 subjects provided by 6 global collaborators. Nearly every sample came with metadata listing a de-identified subject ID, COVID-19 status, age in years and sex. Where HLA class I and class II types were available, the types were taken from metadata supplied by the sample provider, not from assay-based typing. General findings and caveats noted by the study authors: The amount of clinical and demographic metadata varied by source and participant and was provided uncurated.

TCRbeta CDR3 regions were amplified from genomic DNA using the immunoSEQ Assay, a bias-controlled multiplex PCR. Under the source paper's analysis protocol: The number of nucleated cells in each sample was estimated by amplification of reference gene primers within the assay. To quantify the absolute abundance of each unique TCRbeta CDR3 rearrangement, sequence reads were collapsed and filtered. For each sample, productive Simpson clonality was calculated by taking the square root of Simpson's diversity index across productive rearrangements. What TCRdb holds here is the immuneACCESS table cut down to in-frame rearrangements. Part of the clones is not present; checked against another copy, under half of the missing clones reflect an unresolved V gene, and the others are unexplained. The DNA was the basis for D and trimming; V, J and clone size are from that table. This sample has about 280,000 clones in its table, and approximately 83% of those were observed once. In total, the top ten clones hold about 14% of the sample.

Whole blood was collected in K2EDTA tubes by collaborating institutions according to the institutions' own protocols. Collaborator samples were shipped for TCRbeta analysis as frozen whole blood, isolated PBMCs, or DNA extracted from either sample type. Measured from the cysteine to the phenylalanine, the CDR3 is 14 residues long. CDR3 DNA only is kept here, 42 bases in frame from base 1. Sequences SGHRS (CDR1) and YFSETQ (CDR2) are obtained from the germline V gene. V loses 6 bases at its end and J loses 5 bases; junction bases beyond the gene matches: 6. The chain couples TRBV5-1 to TRBJ1-4; TRBD1 aligns with 8 central bases. Material: peripheral blood. This clonotype was obtained from a human donor in a cohort sampled during active COVID-19. CDR3 protein: CASTPGGGNEKLFF. Here is the DNA: TGCGCCAGCACTCCAGGGGGCGGGAATGAAAAACTGTTTTTT.